This T cell receptor (beta chain) appears in the sequencing data of a study of T cell responses to AZD1222 COVID-19 vaccine. Generated by immunoSEQ multiplex PCR, the TCRdb table keeps only in-frame clones and is missing some. The data show tens of thousands of clones, with about nine tenths seen just once and about 25% held by the top ten. CDR3 length equals 13 residues. The germline V and J ends were trimmed by 5 bases and 8 bases, with 13 bases remaining between them. CDR1 is SGHTA, CDR2 FQGTGA, per germline. This chain uses TRBV7-3 with TRBJ1-5; no firm D call. The TCR originated in an adult in good health. Sequencing was performed on peripheral blood, taken on day 0 of AZD1222 vaccination. The DNA of the CDR3 is TGTGCCAGCAGCCCGGGTGGGGTTGAGCCCCAGCATTTT. Its protein is CASSPGGVEPQHF. The full variable domain, with the rest looked up from reference TRBV7-3 and TRBJ1-5, is GAGVSQTPSNKVTEKGKYVELRCDPISGHTALYWYRQSLGQGPEFLIYFQGTGAADDSGLPNDRFFAVRPEGSVSTLKIQRTERGDSAVYLCASSPGGVEPQHFGDGTRLSIL.